Below are 30 T cell receptor beta chains sequenced from a single sample in a study of T cell responses to AZD1222 COVID-19 vaccine. Repertoires were generated with immunoSEQ multiplex PCR, while TCRdb's copy carries only in-frame clones and drops some. The table includes 150,000 to 200,000 clones, 90% to 95% detected once. Here the sequenced sample was peripheral blood, taken on day 0 of AZD1222 vaccination. Receptor source: an adult in good health.

The V and J genes are TRBV7-8 and TRBJ1-4; D gene uncertain. V shed 4 bases and J shed 0 bases, with 9 bases lying between them. CDR1 and CDR2 (germline): SGHVS, FQNEAQ. The CDR3 sequence is 15 residues long. The CDR3 sequence: CASSSGSATNEKLFF. Written as DNA, the CDR3 is TGTGCCAGCAGCTCGGGCAGTGCAACTAATGAAAAACTGTTTTTT.

The chain employs TRBV6-2 or TRBV6-3 and TRBJ2-2; the D gene is possibly TRBD1 (6 bases). Trimming left V 5 bases short and J 1 base short, with 11 bases between. There are 15 residues in the CDR3. CDR1 and CDR2 from the germline V gene are MNHEY and SVGEGT. The CDR3 region is CASSRYRENTGELFF. The CDR3 DNA reads TGTGCCAGCAGTAGGTACAGGGAGAACACCGGGGAGCTGTTTTTT.

This chain uses TRBV13 with TRBJ1-1, with D unresolved. Germline loops: CDR1 PRHDT, CDR2 FYEKMQ (reference sequence). The germline V and J ends were trimmed by 5 bases and 7 bases, with 17 bases remaining between them. This CDR3 has 14 amino acids. CDR3 in amino acids: CASSMGGRINEAFF. CDR3 nucleotides: TGTGCCAGCAGCATGGGAGGACGGATAAATGAAGCTTTCTTT.

V and J are TRBV28 and TRBJ2-1; the D is unclear. Germline values: CDR1 MDHEN, CDR2 SYDVKM. The CDR3 sequence is 12 residues long. Trimming left V 5 bases short and J 6 bases short, with 8 bases between. The chain's CDR3 is CASSGLRNEQFF. The CDR3, as DNA: TGTGCCAGCAGTGGTCTTCGCAATGAGCAGTTCTTC.

V and J are TRBV28 and TRBJ1-4, with D possibly TRBD1 on 5 matching bases. CDR3 size: 15 residues. Germline CDR1 MDHEN, CDR2 SYDVKM. The V end lost 7 bases, the J end lost 5 bases, and 17 bases lay between the germline ends. CDR3 amino acids: CASIPWGDSNEKLFF. The CDR3 region has the DNA TGTGCCAGCATCCCCTGGGGGGATTCGAATGAAAAACTGTTTTTT.

The chain couples TRBV3-1 (or the pseudogene TRBV3-2) to TRBJ1-2, with D possibly matching TRBD1 (6 bases). The V gene's germline CDR1 is LGHDT and CDR2 YNNKEL (reference sequence). The CDR3 extends over 19 amino acids. Trimming removed 5 bases from V and 4 bases from J, with 29 bases in between. CDR3 nucleotides: TGTGCCAGCAGCTTGAATCGCTGGGGAGTCGGGGGGCGCAGCTATGGCTACACCTTC. It codes for CASSLNRWGVGGRSYGYTF.

The J gene is TRBJ1-2, the V gene TRBV19, with TRBD1 as a possible D gene (5 bases). The germline V gene encodes CDR1 LNHDA and CDR2 SQIVND (reference sequence). The V end was cut by 10 bases, the J end by 4 bases, with 16 bases between. The CDR3 is 13 residues long. Here the CDR3 DNA reads TGTGCCACCTCGGGAGGGGACGGCTATGGCTACACCTTC. It codes for CATSGGDGYGYTF.

This sequence joins TRBV13 and TRBJ2-1; D is perhaps TRBD2 (5 bases). CDR3 length: 14 residues. V was pared by 1 base and J by 9 bases, with 13 bases between. Germline-derived CDR1 and CDR2 are PRHDT and FYEKMQ (reference sequence). The CDR3 nucleotides read TGTGCCAGCAGCTTAGACGATACGGCGGGTGAGCAGTTCTTC. Protein sequence: CASSLDDTAGEQFF.

The chain employs TRBV3-1 (or the pseudogene TRBV3-2) and TRBJ1-2; 10 bases agree with TRBD1. The V gene end was trimmed by 2 bases and the J gene end by 3 bases; junction bases not matched to a gene: 6. Germline-derived CDR1 and CDR2 are LGHDT and YNNKEL (reference sequence). The CDR3 length is 16 residues. CDR3 region: CASSQSGTGDYYGYTF. CDR3 nucleotide sequence: TGTGCCAGCAGCCAAAGTGGGACAGGGGATTACTATGGCTACACCTTC.

The V call is TRBV28, the J call TRBJ1-5, with D uncertain. The CDR3 sequence is 13 residues long. V was trimmed by 3 bases and J by 5 bases, leaving 8 bases between them. Looked up from germline, CDR1 is MDHEN and CDR2 is SYDVKM. In DNA form, the CDR3 reads TGTGCCAGCAGTTTCCCCGGCCATCAGCCCCAGCATTTT. The encoded protein is CASSFPGHQPQHF.

The chain combines TRBV10-3 with TRBJ1-2; D is uncertain. CDR1 is ENHRY and CDR2 is SYGVKD in the germline V gene. Trimming left V 2 bases short and J 8 bases short, with 15 bases between. The CDR3 contains 14 residues. The CDR3 region is CAISEPEGRIGYTF. Here the CDR3 DNA reads TGTGCCATCAGTGAGCCGGAGGGAAGAATCGGCTACACCTTC.

The chain combines TRBV7-9 with TRBJ2-7; 8 nucleotides agree with TRBD1. CDR3 length equals 16 residues. CDR1 and CDR2 (germline): SEHNR, FQNEAQ (reference sequence). With 2 bases clipped from V and 3 bases from J, the junction kept 9 bases outside the gene matches. The CDR3 nucleotides read TGTGCCAGCAGCTTAACCGACAGGGGATATAACTACGAGCAGTACTTC. Translated, it gives CASSLTDRGYNYEQYF.

This CDR3 is CASSPQGSNQPQHF. The CDR3, as DNA: TGTGCCAGCAGTCCCCAGGGTTCCAATCAGCCCCAGCATTTT. The chain links TRBV2 to TRBJ1-5; D might be TRBD1 (5 bases). CDR3 length: 14 amino acids. Germline lookup yields CDR1 SNHLY and CDR2 FYNNEI. V was pared by 5 bases and J by 3 bases, with 11 bases between.

This chain uses TRBV27 with TRBJ2-7; D gene ambiguous. Trimming left V 2 bases short and J 5 bases short, with 10 bases between. Germline V gives CDR1 MNHEY, CDR2 SMNVEV (reference sequence). The CDR3 has 13 amino acids. This CDR3 reads CASSLRSSHEQYF. CDR3 bases: TGTGCCAGCAGTTTAAGGTCTTCCCACGAGCAGTACTTC.

This rearrangement joins TRBV3-1 (or the pseudogene TRBV3-2) to TRBJ1-2, with a tentative D call TRBD1 (5 bases). In germline, CDR1 is LGHDT, CDR2 YNNKEL (reference sequence). The CDR3 consists of 15 residues. V was trimmed by 3 bases and J by 8 bases, leaving 19 bases between them. Here the CDR3 DNA reads TGTGCCAGCAGCCACGCATTGGGGCAGGGATACGGCTACACCTTC. Its translation: CASSHALGQGYGYTF.

This chain uses TRBV6-5 with TRBJ2-1, with D perhaps TRBD2 (6 bases). The CDR3 runs 15 residues. CDR1 MNHEY and CDR2 SVGAGI come from the germline V gene. Trimming removed 6 bases from V and 5 bases from J, with 17 bases in between. Here the CDR3 reads CASRRFGDSNNEQFF. The CDR3 region has the DNA TGTGCCAGCAGGAGATTCGGGGACTCTAACAATGAGCAGTTCTTC.

The J gene is TRBJ1-6, the V gene TRBV2, with D maybe TRBD1 (5 bases). V lost 6 bases and J 5 bases, leaving 14 bases between the germline ends. This CDR3 spans 15 amino acids. Germline loops: CDR1 SNHLY, CDR2 FYNNEI. Here the CDR3 DNA reads TGTGCCAGCAGGGGGACGGACGGGAATAATTCACCCCTCCACTTT. It codes for CASRGTDGNNSPLHF.

V gene TRBV6-6 combines with J gene TRBJ1-1, with a possible D match to TRBD1 (5 bases). The length of the CDR3 is 14 residues. CDR1 and CDR2 (germline): MNHNY, SVGAGI (reference sequence). Trimming removed 6 bases from V and 3 bases from J, with 14 bases in between. CDR3 DNA sequence: TGTGCCAGCAGAACCCTACAGGACTACACTGAAGCTTTCTTT. Its protein is CASRTLQDYTEAFF.

The chain carries TRBV5-6 and TRBJ1-5, with unresolved D. The CDR3 covers 13 residues. Looked up from germline, CDR1 is SGHDT and CDR2 is YYEEEE. Trimming stripped 2 bases from V and 7 bases from J, with 10 bases between. CDR3 nucleotide sequence: TGTGCCAGCAGCTTTCGGGGTTCGCAGCCCCAGCATTTT. Protein: CASSFRGSQPQHF.

On this clone itself: Compared with germline, one end of the junction differs, possibly owing to a read error. The chain carries TRBV7-9 and TRBJ1-6, with a tentative D call TRBD1 (6 bases). The germline CDR1 and CDR2 sequences are SEHNR and FQNEAQ (reference sequence). The CDR3 has 16 amino acids. CDR3 in amino acids: CASNQAEGRGDSLLHF. The DNA for the CDR3 is TGTGCCAGCAACCAAGCGGAAGGCAGGGGTGATTCACTCCTCCACTTT.

The chain has TRBV5-1 and TRBJ2-3, with TRBD2 identical over 7 bases. The germline V gene has CDR1 SGHRS and CDR2 YFSETQ. V was clipped by 4 bases and J by 0 bases; unmatched bases: 5. The CDR3 sequence is 15 residues long. CDR3 sequence: CASSPGGTSTDTQYF. The CDR3 nucleotides read TGCGCCAGCAGCCCGGGGGGAACTAGCACAGATACGCAGTATTTT.

The chain recombines TRBV28 with TRBJ2-7; TRBD1 matches 11 bases. The CDR3 consists of 17 residues. Germline V lookup: CDR1 MDHEN, CDR2 SYDVKM. The V gene end was trimmed by 5 bases and the J gene end by 4 bases; junction bases not matched to a gene: 13. The CDR3 is CASSLDRDRGRFYEQYF. The CDR3 DNA follows: TGTGCCAGCAGTCTCGACCGGGACAGGGGGAGATTTTACGAGCAGTACTTC.

The chain uses TRBV9 and TRBJ1-3, with D possibly TRBD1 on 5 matching bases. There are 16 residues in the CDR3. In germline, CDR1 is SGDLS, CDR2 YYNGEE. V lost 4 bases and J lost 4, with 18 bases in between. For the CDR3, the DNA is TGTGCCAGCAGCCAAAAAATTACAGGTTCCGGAAACACCATATATTTT. This translates into CASSQKITGSGNTIYF.

CDR3 nucleotides: TGTGCCAGCAGTGAATGGACAGAGAATTCACCCCTCCACTTT. It codes for CASSEWTENSPLHF. V and J are TRBV2 and TRBJ1-6; D might be TRBD1 (6 bases). Germline CDR1 and CDR2: SNHLY and FYNNEI. There are 14 residues in the CDR3. V lost 2 bases and J 7 bases, leaving 9 bases between the germline ends.

This chain joins TRBV4-1 and TRBJ1-5; 9 bases map to TRBD1. The trim removed 1 base at V and 5 bases at J, leaving 6 bases unmatched. CDR3 length equals 16 residues. The germline V gene has CDR1 MGHRA and CDR2 YSYEKL. This CDR3 is CASSQVVGTGHQPQHF. CDR3 nucleotides: TGCGCCAGCAGCCAAGTAGTAGGGACAGGGCATCAGCCCCAGCATTTT.

The genes are TRBV19 and TRBJ1-3; D ambiguous. Trimming removed 6 bases at V and 0 bases at J, with 18 bases between. CDR1 is LNHDA, CDR2 SQIVND, per germline (reference sequence). The CDR3 has 17 amino acids. The CDR3 DNA sequence: TGTGCCAGTAGCATGCCGCGTGCTGACAACTCTGGAAACACCATATATTTT. Amino acids: CASSMPRADNSGNTIYF.

The rearrangement links TRBV5-1 to TRBJ1-2, with D unclear. Germline values: CDR1 SGHRS, CDR2 YFSETQ. The CDR3 has 15 residues. V was shortened by 4 bases and J by 2 bases, with 15 bases between the two germline ends. The chain's CDR3 is CASSPGPEANYGYTF. DNA for the CDR3: TGCGCCAGCAGCCCTGGACCTGAGGCAAACTATGGCTACACCTTC. Full variable domain (missing parts from reference TRBV5-1 and TRBJ1-2): KAGVTQTPRYLIKTRGQQVTLSCSPISGHRSVSWYQQTPGQGLQFLFEYFSETQRNKGNFPGRFSGRQFSNSRSEMNVSTLELGDSALYLCASSPGPEANYGYTFGSGTRLTVV.

This chain joins TRBV5-1 and TRBJ2-3; 7 nucleotides line up with TRBD2. Germline values: CDR1 SGHRS, CDR2 YFSETQ. There are 15 residues in the CDR3. V was pared by 6 bases and J by 4 bases, with 11 bases of the junction left unmatched. This chain's CDR3 is CASTETSYRADTQYF. In DNA, the CDR3 is TGCGCCAGCACTGAGACTAGCTATAGGGCAGATACGCAGTATTTT.

The chain employs TRBV2 and TRBJ1-1; a weak D match, TRBD1 (6 bases). The V end was cut by 6 bases, the J end by 0 bases, with 8 bases between. CDR1 and CDR2 (germline): SNHLY, FYNNEI. This CDR3 is built from 13 residues. CDR3: CASRQGMNTEAFF. CDR3 nucleotides: TGTGCCAGCAGACAGGGTATGAACACTGAAGCTTTCTTT.

The J gene is TRBJ2-2, the V gene TRBV2; no definite D call. The CDR3 is 13 amino acids. V gave up 6 bases and J gave up 2 bases, with 7 bases separating them. Germline CDR1 SNHLY, CDR2 FYNNEI. The CDR3: CASRLGNTGELFF. CDR3 DNA sequence: TGTGCCAGCAGGCTGGGTAACACCGGGGAGCTGTTTTTT.